Following are 9 T cell receptor beta chains from one sample sequenced in a study of blood T cells in healthy people across ages. A sample-barcoded 5' primer and a J-beta primer mix were used in a second PCR of about 6 to 11 cycles. TCRdb reprocessed the 5' RACE reads with MiXCR, giving one entry per CDR3 protein. The repertoire consists of more than 650,000 distinct CDR3 sequences, with 22% occurring once and the leading ten covering roughly 22%. Sequenced: blood. These receptors were obtained from a man between 65 and 85 years old in good health.

V is TRBV10-3 and J is TRBJ2-3; the D gene could be TRBD1 or TRBD2 (6 bases each). V lost 6 bases and J lost 2, with 15 bases in between. The CDR3 length is 15 residues. Looked up from germline, CDR1 is ENHRY and CDR2 is SYGVKD. The CDR3 bases are TGTGCCATCAGACCCACGGGGGCCTCCACAGATACGCAGTATTTT. It translates to CAIRPTGASTDTQYF.

This clonotype was seen repeatedly, ten times or more. This chain uses TRBV9 with TRBJ2-3, with D hard to call. V was clipped by 0 bases and J by 14 bases, with 13 bases between them. This CDR3 spans 12 amino acids. Germline V CDR1 and CDR2: SGDLS, YYNGEE. CDR3 sequence: CASSVVGTQRYF. CDR3 DNA: TGTGCCAGCAGCGTAGTCGGCACCCAACGGTATTTT.

In this sample, this clonotype turned up a few times. This sequence joins TRBV6-1 and TRBJ2-1, with 11 nucleotides matching TRBD1. Germline CDR1 MNHNS, CDR2 SASEGT. Losses at the gene ends were 1 base for V and 7 bases for J; bases not matched to a gene: 6. CDR3 length equals 16 residues. CDR3 loop: CASSEEPGQGVNEQFF. CDR3 nucleotide sequence: TGTGCCAGCAGTGAAGAACCGGGACAGGGGGTTAATGAGCAGTTCTTC.

V is TRBV6-5 and J is TRBJ1-4; no clear D gene. The germline V gene has CDR1 MNHEY and CDR2 SVGAGI. V dropped 0 bases and J dropped 5 bases, with 10 bases sitting between them. This CDR3 contains 15 residues. DNA for the CDR3: TGTGCCAGCAGTTACTCTGGAGGCGGGAATGAAAAACTGTTTTTT. It codes for CASSYSGGGNEKLFF.

This chain connects TRBV4-3 to TRBJ2-4; D is perhaps TRBD1 or TRBD2 (6 bases each). Trimming pared 0 bases from V and 8 bases from J, leaving 23 bases between. Germline loops: CDR1 LGHNA, CDR2 YSLEER. The CDR3 extends over 18 amino acids. The DNA of the CDR3 is TGCGCCAGCAGCCAAGATTGGGGGGCTCAGGCCCGTTGGGACATTCAGTACTTC. Protein sequence: CASSQDWGAQARWDIQYF.

This clonotype was observed a few times. The chain uses TRBV5-1 and TRBJ1-2; 8 positions agree with TRBD1. The germline gives CDR1 SGHRS, CDR2 YFSETQ. CDR3 size: 15 residues. V was pared by 0 bases and J by 5 bases, with 6 bases of the junction left unmatched. CDR3 coding DNA: TGCGCCAGCAGCTTGGATGGGCAGGGGGCGTATGGCTACACCTTC. Its translation: CASSLDGQGAYGYTF.

This clonotype has only a few counts. The chain couples TRBV4-1 to TRBJ2-5; D gene unclear. Trimming stripped 0 bases from V and 3 bases from J, with 11 bases between. The CDR3 sequence is 15 residues long. Germline lookup yields CDR1 MGHRA and CDR2 YSYEKL. The chain's CDR3 is CASSQDGEREETQYF. The CDR3 DNA is TGCGCCAGCAGCCAAGACGGAGAAAGGGAAGAGACCCAGTACTTC.

This clonotype occurred a few times. V gene TRBV20-1 combines with J gene TRBJ1-3; no clear D gene. Germline values: CDR1 DFQATT, CDR2 SNEGSKA (reference sequence). V was shortened by 6 bases and J by 0 bases, with 9 bases between the two germline ends. The length of the CDR3 is 13 residues. CDR3 coding DNA: TGCAGTGCGTTCTCAAACTCTGGAAACACCATATATTTT. This gives the protein CSAFSNSGNTIYF.

The chain has TRBV18 and TRBJ1-1; 9 bases are shared with TRBD1. This CDR3 has 15 amino acids. J gave up 5 bases and V 2 bases, and 6 bases lay outside the gene matches. Germline V gene sequence: CDR1 KGHSH, CDR2 LQKENI. This CDR3 reads CASSPTQGAGTEAFF. In DNA, the CDR3 is TGTGCCAGCTCACCAACACAGGGGGCAGGTACTGAAGCTTTCTTT.